The rows below give T cell receptor beta chains drawn from one sample of a study of Ad26.COV2.S vaccination and SARS-CoV-2 variants. Measured with immunoSEQ multiplex PCR; TCRdb has only the in-frame clones, and not every one. The table shows about 280,000 clones, with approximately 89% occurring only once. Sequenced material: peripheral blood, taken in a trial of Ad26.COV2.S vaccine versus placebo. The receptors here all came from a person aged 18-60 years who received the Ad26.COV2.S COVID-19 vaccine or a placebo. CDR3s include the opening cysteine and the closing phenylalanine or tryptophan. Fields, in order: D gene, V gene, J gene, clone size, CDR3 protein, CDR3 DNA. A D gene is named only where the DNA matches it firmly. Some rows have no size entry. The others give once, few or many, or a class for an expanded clone.

D gene: TRBD1; V gene: TRBV19; J gene: TRBJ2-5; clone size: NA; CDR3 protein: CASSQNRGRGETQYF; CDR3 DNA: TGTGCCAGTAGCCAAAACAGGGGAAGAGGGGAGACCCAGTACTTC
D gene: NA; V gene: TRBV5-1; J gene: TRBJ2-1; clone size: NA; CDR3 protein: CASTETSSYNEQFF; CDR3 DNA: TGCGCCAGCACCGAGACGAGCTCCTACAATGAGCAGTTCTTC
D gene: NA; V gene: TRBV12-3/TRBV12-4; J gene: TRBJ2-7; clone size: few; CDR3 protein: CASRQAVSYEQYF; CDR3 DNA: TGTGCCAGCAGGCAGGCCGTATCCTACGAGCAGTACTTC
D gene: NA; V gene: TRBV6-5; J gene: TRBJ2-2; clone size: NA; CDR3 protein: CASSYPRTPNTGELFF; CDR3 DNA: TGTGCCAGCAGTTACCCGCGGACACCGAACACCGGGGAGCTGTTTTTT
D gene: TRBD1; V gene: TRBV19; J gene: TRBJ2-7; clone size: few; CDR3 protein: CASSRETGLYEQYF; CDR3 DNA: TGTGCCAGTAGCCGAGAGACAGGGTTGTACGAGCAGTACTTC
D gene: NA; V gene: TRBV7-9; J gene: TRBJ2-7; clone size: NA; CDR3 protein: CASSPTLGSDEQYF; CDR3 DNA: TGTGCCAGCAGCCCGACCCTGGGGTCCGATGAGCAGTACTTC
D gene: NA; V gene: TRBV11-1; J gene: TRBJ1-1; clone size: NA; CDR3 protein: CASSHGQNTEAFF; CDR3 DNA: TGTGCCAGCAGCCATGGACAGAACACTGAAGCTTTCTTT
D gene: NA; V gene: TRBV10-2; J gene: TRBJ2-2; clone size: NA; CDR3 protein: CASWDGPNTGELFF; CDR3 DNA: TGCGCCAGCTGGGACGGACCGAACACCGGGGAGCTGTTTTTT
D gene: TRBD1; V gene: TRBV30; J gene: TRBJ1-2; clone size: NA; CDR3 protein: CAWNPGGGGGYGYTF; CDR3 DNA: TGTGCCTGGAACCCTGGAGGAGGGGGCGGCTATGGCTACACCTTC
D gene: TRBD1; V gene: TRBV27; J gene: TRBJ2-1; clone size: NA; CDR3 protein: CASSIGGVDEQFF; CDR3 DNA: TGTGCCAGCAGTATAGGGGGCGTGGATGAGCAGTTCTTC
D gene: NA; V gene: TRBV7-8; J gene: TRBJ2-3; clone size: NA; CDR3 protein: CASSLGQTPTDTQYF; CDR3 DNA: TGTGCCAGCAGCTTAGGGCAGACGCCCACAGATACGCAGTATTTT
D gene: TRBD1; V gene: TRBV11-3; J gene: TRBJ2-1; clone size: NA; CDR3 protein: CASSSGQSWDEQFF; CDR3 DNA: TGTGCCAGCAGCTCGGGACAGTCGTGGGATGAGCAGTTCTTC
D gene: NA; V gene: TRBV7-7; J gene: TRBJ2-1; clone size: NA; CDR3 protein: CASSFKGTRLTVTEQFF; CDR3 DNA: TGTGCCAGCAGCTTTAAGGGAACCCGACTAACCGTTACTGAGCAGTTCTTC
D gene: NA; V gene: TRBV18; J gene: TRBJ1-2; clone size: NA; CDR3 protein: CASSPPQKNYGYTF; CDR3 DNA: TGTGCCAGCTCACCACCCCAGAAAAACTATGGCTACACCTTC
D gene: NA; V gene: TRBV30; J gene: TRBJ2-7; clone size: NA; CDR3 protein: CAWRRGGASYEQYF; CDR3 DNA: TGTGCCTGGAGAAGGGGCGGTGCCTCCTACGAGCAGTACTTC
D gene: TRBD2; V gene: TRBV4-2; J gene: TRBJ2-7; clone size: NA; CDR3 protein: CASSQARLAGGSEQYF; CDR3 DNA: TGTGCCAGCAGCCAAGCCCGACTAGCGGGAGGGTCCGAGCAGTACTTC
D gene: NA; V gene: TRBV3-1/TRBV3-2; J gene: TRBJ2-1; clone size: NA; CDR3 protein: CASSHSTYNEQFF; CDR3 DNA: TGTGCCAGCAGCCACTCAACCTACAATGAGCAGTTCTTC